These 26 T cell receptor beta chains share one sample of origin, sequenced in a study of blood T cell repertoires in COVID-19. Some clones are missing from TCRdb's copy, which holds only in-frame ones; the method was immunoSEQ multiplex PCR. The repertoire has roughly 120,000 clones, 85% to 90% of them found once; the top ten carry about 4.8%. The sequenced sample was peripheral blood. The receptors were gathered from a woman aged 50 to 60 with acute or convalescent COVID-19.

The chain carries TRBV5-1 and TRBJ2-7, with D tentatively TRBD1 (8 bases). Germline V gives CDR1 SGHRS, CDR2 YFSETQ. CDR3 length: 18 amino acids. V lost 3 bases, J lost 4 bases, and 26 bases lay in between. The CDR3 loop reads CASSWIPGITGGVYEQYF. CDR3 sequence (DNA): TGCGCCAGCAGCTGGATACCCGGTATAACAGGGGGGGTATACGAGCAGTACTTC. The whole variable domain, filled in from reference TRBV5-1 and TRBJ2-7, reads KAGVTQTPRYLIKTRGQQVTLSCSPISGHRSVSWYQQTPGQGLQFLFEYFSETQRNKGNFPGRFSGRQFSNSRSEMNVSTLELGDSALYLCASSWIPGITGGVYEQYFGPGTRLTVT.

The rearrangement joins TRBV27 to TRBJ1-1, with D unclear. Trimming cost V 0 bases and J 1 base, with 6 bases left between them. The CDR3 has 14 amino acids. The germline gives CDR1 MNHEY, CDR2 SMNVEV (reference sequence). CDR3 DNA: TGTGCCAGCAGTTTATCGTTCGGGAACACTGAAGCTTTCTTT. Its protein product is CASSLSFGNTEAFF.

The chain couples TRBV7-3 to TRBJ2-1; 7 bases are shared with TRBD2. Trimming took 5 bases from V and 9 from J; bases not matched to a gene: 10. This CDR3 is built from 14 residues. The germline gives CDR1 SGHTA, CDR2 FQGTGA. Written as DNA, the CDR3 is TGTGCCAGCAGCCCTAGCGGAGGGCCGGGTGAGCAGTTCTTC. Residues: CASSPSGGPGEQFF.

The V call is TRBV12-3 or TRBV12-4, the J call TRBJ2-1; D ambiguous. This CDR3 has 11 amino acids. V lost 2 bases to trimming and J lost 10 bases, with 6 bases between them. CDR3 coding DNA: TGTGCCAGCAGTTTAACTTTAGAGCAGTTCTTC. It yields the protein CASSLTLEQFF.

The chain has TRBV14 and TRBJ1-2; tentatively, D is TRBD1 (6 bases). The CDR3 has 14 residues. In germline, CDR1 is SGHDN, CDR2 FVKESK. The germline V and J ends were trimmed by 4 bases and 8 bases, with 17 bases remaining between them. CDR3 protein: CASSPRQEVGGYTF. The CDR3 region has the DNA TGTGCCAGCAGCCCAAGACAGGAGGTGGGAGGCTACACCTTC.

This chain connects TRBV6-2 or TRBV6-3 to TRBJ1-5; possible D gene TRBD1, 5 bases. Trimming took 6 bases from V and 5 from J, leaving 14 bases between them. CDR1 is MNHEY and CDR2 is SVGEGT in the germline V gene. The CDR3 covers 14 residues. In DNA, the CDR3 is TGTGCCAGCAGCCAGCGGGGGGAATATCAGCCCCAGCATTTT. Amino acids: CASSQRGEYQPQHF.

The rearrangement joins TRBV10-3 to TRBJ2-7, with a tentative D call TRBD1 (6 bases). Per the germline V gene, CDR1 is ENHRY and CDR2 is SYGVKD. This CDR3 is built from 14 residues. The V gene lost 5 bases and the J gene lost 4 bases, with 15 bases spanning the gap. The CDR3 is CAISISTGNYEQYF. In DNA form, the CDR3 reads TGTGCCATCAGTATATCGACAGGAAATTACGAGCAGTACTTC.

The genes are TRBV11-2 and TRBJ2-3; 12 nucleotides agree with TRBD2. Germline CDR1 and CDR2: SGHAT and FQNNGV. The CDR3 length is 16 residues. The ends lost 0 bases at V and 4 bases at J; junction bases unmatched: 2. The CDR3 here is CASSLDLAGGSDTQYF. CDR3 DNA sequence: TGTGCCAGCAGCTTAGATCTAGCGGGGGGGTCAGATACGCAGTATTTT.

V and J are TRBV6-2 or TRBV6-3 and TRBJ1-2, with 8 bases fitting TRBD1. The CDR3 is 13 residues long. With 2 bases clipped from V and 7 bases from J, the junction kept 3 bases outside the gene matches. Germline assignment: CDR1 MNHEY and CDR2 SVGEGT. CDR3 region: CASSYGQGAGYTF. The CDR3 DNA reads TGTGCCAGCAGTTACGGACAGGGTGCTGGCTACACCTTC.

The chain couples TRBV6-5 to TRBJ1-1, with D possibly being TRBD1 (6 bases). The V and J ends lost 6 bases and 1 base respectively, with 9 bases between them. CDR1 is MNHEY, CDR2 SVGAGI, per germline. There are 13 residues in the CDR3. The CDR3 spells CASRDRKNTEAFF. CDR3 sequence (DNA): TGTGCCAGCAGGGACAGAAAGAACACTGAAGCTTTCTTT.

This clone appeared a few times. This rearrangement joins TRBV9 to TRBJ2-2, with a tentative D call TRBD1 (5 bases). CDR3 length equals 14 residues. Germline values: CDR1 SGDLS, CDR2 YYNGEE. V lost 0 bases and J lost 3, with 6 bases in between. CDR3: CASSVGQYTGELFF. In nucleotides, the CDR3 is TGTGCCAGCAGCGTAGGACAGTACACCGGGGAGCTGTTTTTT.

This clone was observed once. V is TRBV5-1 and J is TRBJ2-5; maybe TRBD1 (5 bases). V was shortened by 6 bases and J by 5 bases, with 11 bases between the two germline ends. CDR1 and CDR2 from the germline V gene are SGHRS and YFSETQ. The CDR3 extends over 12 amino acids. This chain's CDR3 is CASNRGQETQYF. For the CDR3, the DNA is TGCGCCAGCAATAGGGGTCAGGAGACCCAGTACTTC.

The genes are TRBV5-6 and TRBJ2-4, with 9 positions matching TRBD1. The V segment lost 4 bases and the J segment 4 bases; nucleotides outside the gene matches: 9. The CDR3 contains 16 residues. Germline V gives CDR1 SGHDT, CDR2 YYEEEE. The CDR3 reads CASSQQGAQVKNIQYF. In nucleotides, the CDR3 is TGTGCCAGCAGCCAACAGGGGGCGCAGGTTAAAAACATTCAGTACTTC.

The chain is built from TRBV29-1 and TRBJ2-5, with 10 bases identical to TRBD2. There are 13 residues in the CDR3. The V gene's germline CDR1 is SQVTM and CDR2 ANQGSEA. After removal of 3 bases from V and 5 bases from J, the junction contained 3 bases not matched to a gene. Here the CDR3 DNA reads TGCAGCGTTGACCTAGCGGGGGCTGAGACCCAGTACTTC. Protein: CSVDLAGAETQYF.

The chain carries TRBV6-5 and TRBJ1-1; 9 bases fit TRBD1. The CDR3 spans 15 residues. Germline V lookup: CDR1 MNHEY, CDR2 SVGAGI. With 6 bases clipped from V and 5 bases from J, the junction kept 10 bases outside the gene matches. The CDR3 nucleotides read TGTGCCAGCAGCCTAGCACAGGGGGCTGGGACTGAAGCTTTCTTT. This codes for CASSLAQGAGTEAFF.

The genes are TRBV28 and TRBJ1-3; tentatively, D is TRBD1 (6 bases). Germline CDR1 reads MDHEN; CDR2 reads SYDVKM. The CDR3 covers 14 residues. Trimming removed 6 bases from V and 2 bases from J, with 11 bases in between. The CDR3 is CASSPQGPGNTIYF. The CDR3 coding sequence is TGTGCCAGCAGCCCACAGGGCCCTGGAAACACCATATATTTT.

This chain joins TRBV6-5 and TRBJ1-5; 7 positions agree with TRBD1. Germline CDR1 is MNHEY and CDR2 is SVGAGI. Trimming at V came to 6 bases and at J to 2 bases, leaving 1 base not matched to a gene. The CDR3 length is 13 residues. CDR3 in amino acids: CASRTGGNQPQHF. In DNA, the CDR3 is TGTGCCAGCAGAACAGGGGGCAATCAGCCCCAGCATTTT.

The chain has TRBV4-1 and TRBJ1-5; TRBD1 is a possible D gene (5 bases). CDR1 is MGHRA and CDR2 is YSYEKL in the germline V gene. The CDR3 sequence is 16 residues long. The ends were cut back, 4 bases at V and 9 bases at J, with 22 bases in the middle. The CDR3 reads CASSLTIDSYLVPQHF. CDR3 sequence (DNA): TGCGCCAGCAGCCTTACGATAGACAGCTATCTCGTGCCCCAGCATTTT.

This chain links TRBV6-6 with TRBJ2-3; 8 bases are shared with TRBD2. The CDR3 totals 15 residues. Trimming removed 6 bases from V and 3 bases from J; junction bases left unmatched: 8. Germline V gene lookup returns CDR1 MNHNY and CDR2 SVGAGI (reference sequence). The CDR3 DNA follows: TGTGCCAGCAGCTCAACACGGGGGGGGACAGATACGCAGTATTTT. Protein: CASSSTRGGTDTQYF.

This rearrangement joins TRBV19 to TRBJ1-1, with a possible D match to TRBD1 (5 bases). V gave up 7 bases and J gave up 7 bases, with 16 bases separating them. This CDR3 has 13 residues. Germline CDR1 is LNHDA and CDR2 is SQIVND (reference sequence). In DNA form, the CDR3 reads TGTGCCAGTACCCTCGAGGGGCGGGATGAAGCTTTCTTT. Translated: CASTLEGRDEAFF.

The rearrangement links TRBV2 to TRBJ1-1; weak D call: TRBD1 (5 bases). The ends were cut back, 10 bases at V and 4 bases at J, with 13 bases in the middle. CDR3 length: 12 residues. The V gene's germline CDR1 is SNHLY and CDR2 FYNNEI. The CDR3 region has the DNA TGTGCCAAAAAAAGGGGCAGCACTGAAGCTTTCTTT. It specifies CAKKRGSTEAFF.

The chain links TRBV30 to TRBJ1-2; unclear D gene. V was shortened by 6 bases and J by 2 bases, with 10 bases between the two germline ends. Germline CDR1 and CDR2: GTSNPN and SVGIG (reference sequence). The CDR3 is 12 residues long. CDR3 DNA: TGTGCCTGCCGACTAAGGAACTATGGCTACACCTTC. Translation gives CACRLRNYGYTF.

In this sample, this clone turned up a few times. The genes are TRBV18 and TRBJ1-1; D uncertain. Germline CDR1 reads KGHSH; CDR2 reads LQKENI. Trimming took off 6 bases at V and 0 bases at J, with 11 bases between the two ends. The CDR3 is made up of 14 amino acids. The CDR3 bases are TGTGCCAGCTCCCCCGTGAGGGTGAACACTGAAGCTTTCTTT. It encodes CASSPVRVNTEAFF.

The chain employs TRBV5-5 and TRBJ1-1; D is undetermined. Germline loops: CDR1 SGHKS, CDR2 YYEKEE (reference sequence). The CDR3 loop spans 13 amino acids. V lost 0 bases, J lost 7 bases, and 10 bases lay in between. CDR3 sequence reads: CASSLEWSSEAFF. Here the CDR3 DNA reads TGTGCCAGCAGCTTGGAATGGAGTAGTGAAGCTTTCTTT.

This chain uses TRBV7-9 with TRBJ2-1; 14 nucleotides align to TRBD2. V trimming: 4 bases; J trimming: 5 bases; junction bases outside the gene matches: 13. CDR3 length equals 19 residues. Germline CDR1 and CDR2: SEHNR and FQNEAQ (reference sequence). CDR3 protein: CASSSRTSGGKNIDNEQFF. Here the CDR3 DNA reads TGTGCCAGCAGCTCGCGGACTAGCGGGGGGAAAAATATAGACAATGAGCAGTTCTTC.

Remarks on this clone: Other nucleotide sequences from this sample produce the same CDR3. V is TRBV19 and J is TRBJ1-1, with D possibly TRBD1 on 5 matching bases. The V gene lost 1 base and the J gene lost 4 bases, with 7 bases spanning the gap. Per germline, CDR1 LNHDA and CDR2 SQIVND (reference sequence). The CDR3 spans 13 residues. The CDR3 loop reads CASSIVGGTEAFF. The CDR3 nucleotides read TGTGCCAGTAGTATAGTGGGGGGCACTGAAGCTTTCTTT.